Listed below are T cell receptor beta chains from one sample, sequenced in a study of blood T cell repertoires in COVID-19. TCRdb's copy holds only in-frame clones and misses some; the assay was immunoSEQ multiplex PCR. The sample holds some 200,000 clones, 94% seen once. The sample comprised peripheral blood. All receptors come from a man between 25 and 39 years old with COVID-19, enrolled during active disease. CDR3s include the opening cysteine and the closing phenylalanine or tryptophan.

v_gene	CDR3aa
TRBV3-1/TRBV3-2	CASSQRQGATPDGYTF
TRBV19	CASQTGNGYTF
TRBV3-1/TRBV3-2	CASRPRDSQETQYF
TRBV6-4	CASSVNRDTEAFF
TRBV30	CAWGDSLNQPQHF
TRBV27	CASRRGGRETQYF
TRBV7-9	CASSLGTVYSNQPQHF
TRBV9	CASSAGHGDAYEQYF
TRBV9	CASSVGSGSTGELFF
TRBV7-9	CASSRTGARPNGYTF
TRBV4-1	CASSQDPPLTGSYTEAFF
TRBV19	CASSTGRGASTEAFF
TRBV29-1	CSVGAHEITVGGYTF
TRBV7-2	CASSPVGEKLFF
TRBV29-1	CSVENREAYYGYTF
TRBV28	CATRESSNQPQHF
TRBV7-9	CASSADDWSSYNSPLHF
TRBV11-2	CASSLGGRGELFF
TRBV11-2	CASSDGTRGNYGYTF
TRBV19	CASSGGARDEQFF
TRBV9	CASSAGQNTGELFF
TRBV9	CASSARQGEVSSPLHF
TRBV9	CASSSDWGNQPQHF
TRBV19	CASSMRDNQPQHF
TRBV4-2	CASSQESMAGPSPLHF
TRBV7-9	CASSLLRGSYNEQFF
TRBV27	CASSPLRGSSGNTIYF
TRBV9	CASSLFGGPKETQYF
TRBV15	CATSGKRTGNYGYTF
TRBV2	CASRSSGANTGELFF
TRBV6-1	CASSEEAGNIQYF
TRBV5-1	CASSFGQYSYEQYF
TRBV7-2	CASSPRMLDPGTDTQYF
TRBV9	CASSVGAGGNYEQYF
TRBV19	CASTLGWDSRYNEQFF
TRBV19	CASTLGQGHGGYTF
TRBV6-5	CASTAGQAVNYGYTF
TRBV19	CASSSHGGGNNQPQHF
TRBV6-5	CATSDRGGYEQYF
TRBV29-1	CSVGDIGAYGYTF
TRBV6-5	CASRDRENSPLHF
TRBV5-1	CASSLPGSRPEAFF
TRBV28	CASSRTGSDTEAFF
TRBV7-9	CASSSQVKTREQYF
TRBV19	CASSIGTHDTEAFF
TRBV5-1	CASSRGDRATEAFF
TRBV5-1	CASSSKPTGFYEQYF
TRBV5-1	CASSPGSTRDTQYF
TRBV19	CASSTDTIGELFF